These 14 T cell receptor beta chains were sequenced from one sample in a study of vaccination effects on CD4 cells after COVID-19. Generated by immunoSEQ multiplex PCR, the TCRdb table keeps only in-frame clones and is missing some. The data contain 70,000 to 85,000 clones, over 60% of them singletons. Following culture for approximately 11 days, CD4+ T cells were isolated. These receptors have no known antigen. The sequencing used CD4+ T cells from PBMCs cultured without peptide, collected before COVID-19 vaccination. These receptors were obtained from a human donor who received a COVID-19 vaccine.

V is TRBV6-6 and J is TRBJ1-1; the D is unclear. V was shortened by 4 bases and J by 3 bases, with 12 bases between the two germline ends. This CDR3 comprises 14 residues. Germline V gene data show CDR1 as MNHNY and CDR2 as SVGAGI (reference sequence). The DNA for the CDR3 is TGTGCCAGCAGTTCCCGGACCCTTGACACTGAAGCTTTCTTT. This translates into CASSSRTLDTEAFF.

This chain links TRBV27 with TRBJ2-2, with no clear D. CDR3 length: 13 residues. V was shortened by 3 bases and J by 4 bases, with 6 bases between the two germline ends. Germline CDR1 is MNHEY and CDR2 is SMNVEV (reference sequence). CDR3 bases: TGTGCCAGCAGTTTGGGGTTCACCGGGGAGCTGTTTTTT. Amino acids: CASSLGFTGELFF.

The rearrangement uses TRBV9 and TRBJ1-2, with D perhaps matching TRBD1 (5 bases). The ends were cut back, 3 bases at V and 1 base at J, with 19 bases in the middle. Germline CDR1 SGDLS, CDR2 YYNGEE. The CDR3 runs to 17 residues. Written as DNA, the CDR3 is TGTGCCAGCAGCGGAGAATACGGGGGAGGGGTTAACTATGGCTACACCTTC. Its protein is CASSGEYGGGVNYGYTF.

The V call is TRBV5-1, the J call TRBJ2-1, with D perhaps matching TRBD1 or TRBD2 (5 bases each). Per germline, CDR1 SGHRS and CDR2 YFSETQ. The length of the CDR3 is 18 residues. V was cut by 0 bases and J by 9 bases, with 25 bases left in between. The CDR3 is CASSLGTHRATGRGEQFF. The CDR3, as DNA: TGCGCCAGCAGCTTGGGTACTCACCGGGCGACGGGACGCGGTGAGCAGTTCTTC. The variable domain in full, completed from reference TRBV5-1 and TRBJ2-1, reads KAGVTQTPRYLIKTRGQQVTLSCSPISGHRSVSWYQQTPGQGLQFLFEYFSETQRNKGNFPGRFSGRQFSNSRSEMNVSTLELGDSALYLCASSLGTHRATGRGEQFFGPGTRLTVL.

CDR3 protein: CASSFRLTLSTDTQYF. In DNA, the CDR3 is TGTGCCAGCAGCTTCAGGTTAACTCTTAGCACAGATACGCAGTATTTT. The chain has TRBV21-1 and TRBJ2-3; the DNA was not used to check the table's D call, TRBD1. TRBV21-1 is deemed a pseudogene. This CDR3 is 16 amino acids long.

The chain carries TRBV5-1 and TRBJ1-3; a weak D match, TRBD1 (6 bases). This CDR3 has 18 amino acids. Germline lookup yields CDR1 SGHRS and CDR2 YFSETQ. V lost 4 bases to trimming and J lost 6 bases, with 26 bases between them. The CDR3 sequence: CASSPSPTGAEGENTIYF. The CDR3 bases are TGCGCCAGCAGCCCATCCCCGACGGGAGCAGAGGGGGAAAACACCATATATTTT.

This clone was picked up one time. The chain links TRBV3-1 (or the pseudogene TRBV3-2) to TRBJ2-4; TRBD1 matches at 8 bases. This CDR3 is 16 amino acids long. Germline lookup yields CDR1 LGHDT and CDR2 YNNKEL (reference sequence). V shed 4 bases, J shed 8 bases, and the junction held 13 bases outside the gene matches. The CDR3 coding sequence is TGTGCCAGCAGCCCCTCCAGGGCAGGGGGCAGGTACATTCAGTACTTC. Translating it yields CASSPSRAGGRYIQYF.

DNA for the CDR3: TGCAGCGTGGGGACTAGTTGGGGAGAGACCCAGTACTTC. Its protein is CSVGTSWGETQYF. The chain has TRBV29-1 and TRBJ2-5; TRBD2 matches at 8 bases. Germline lookup yields CDR1 SQVTM and CDR2 ANQGSEA. After removal of 6 bases from V and 4 bases from J, the junction contained 7 bases not matched to a gene. The CDR3 extends over 13 amino acids. The whole variable domain, filled in from reference TRBV29-1 and TRBJ2-5, reads SAVISQKPSRDICQRGTSLTIQCQVDSQVTMMFWYRQQPGQSLTLIATANQGSEATYESGFVIDKFPISRPNLTFSTLTVSNMSPEDSSIYLCSVGTSWGETQYFGPGTRLLVL.

This clone was detected once. The V call is TRBV14, the J call TRBJ2-3, with unresolved D. V was pared by 1 base and J by 8 bases, with 13 bases between. In germline, CDR1 is SGHDN, CDR2 FVKESK. The CDR3 contains 14 residues. CDR3 amino acids: CASSQAGSAGTQYF. CDR3 bases: TGTGCCAGCAGCCAAGCTGGCAGCGCCGGTACGCAGTATTTT. Filled out from reference TRBV14 and TRBJ2-3, the complete variable domain reads EAGVTQFPSHSVIEKGQTVTLRCDPISGHDNLYWYRRVMGKEIKFLLHFVKESKQDESGMPNNRFLAERTGGTYSTLKVQPAELEDSGVYFCASSQAGSAGTQYFGPGTRLTVL.

The V call is TRBV19, the J call TRBJ2-4; 7 bases agree with TRBD1. The CDR3 is 18 residues long. Germline V gives CDR1 LNHDA, CDR2 SQIVND (reference sequence). Trimming cost V 1 base and J 0 bases; bases outside gene matches: 9. The CDR3 coding sequence is TGTGCCAGTAGTATAGTCCCTAGGGACAGCCTAGCCAAAAACATTCAGTACTTC. It is translated as CASSIVPRDSLAKNIQYF. The full variable domain, with the rest looked up from reference TRBV19 and TRBJ2-4, is DGGITQSPKYLFRKEGQNVTLSCEQNLNHDAMYWYRQDPGQGLRLIYYSQIVNDFQKGDIAEGYSVSREKKESFPLTVTSAQKNPTAFYLCASSIVPRDSLAKNIQYFGAGTRLSVL.

This chain links TRBV5-4 with TRBJ1-5; D gene unclear. The germline gives CDR1 SGHNT, CDR2 YYREEE (reference sequence). This CDR3 has 12 amino acids. Deletions cut 0 bases from V and 6 bases from J, with 4 bases between. For the CDR3, the DNA is TGTGCCAGCAGCTTGGCCGGTCAGCCCCAGCATTTT. Residues: CASSLAGQPQHF.

J is TRBJ2-3 and V is TRBV30; no clear D. V lost 5 bases and J 4 bases, leaving 10 bases between the germline ends. Germline-derived CDR1 and CDR2 are GTSNPN and SVGIG (reference sequence). The CDR3 spans 12 residues. The DNA of the CDR3 is TGTGCCTGGGCTGGCAGTGCAGATACGCAGTATTTT. Its protein product is CAWAGSADTQYF.

The chain links TRBV30 to TRBJ1-1; TRBD1 might be the D (6 bases). The CDR3 is 14 residues long. Trimming took 0 bases from V and 11 from J, leaving 19 bases between them. CDR1 and CDR2 from the germline V gene are GTSNPN and SVGIG (reference sequence). The CDR3 DNA reads as TGTGCCTGGAGTGTACAGGGAGTCAGTATATGGGCTTTCTTT. The encoded protein is CAWSVQGVSIWAFF.

This chain joins TRBV12-5 and TRBJ2-3; D is unclear. Trimming stripped 3 bases from V and 2 bases from J, with 24 bases between. The CDR3 consists of 19 residues. Germline V gene data show CDR1 as LGHNT and CDR2 as FRNRAP. The DNA for the CDR3 is TGTGCTAGTGGTTTTATCCCGGACGGGCGACGGAAGGTCACAGATACGCAGTATTTT. Its translation is CASGFIPDGRRKVTDTQYF.